These 3 T cell receptor beta chains were all obtained from the same sample, sequenced in a study of cytomegalovirus exposure and HLA in healthy donors. The PCR ran on 60 Vbeta and 13 Jbeta primers. Profiling relied on immunoSEQ multiplex PCR, and the TCRdb table lists in-frame clones only, not all of them. This table holds roughly 98,000 clones, about four fifths found once. Sequencing was carried out using PBMCs. The receptors originated from a woman between 65 and 79 years old in good health and CMV-seropositive.

J is TRBJ1-2 and V is TRBV7-9, with TRBD1 identical over 9 bases. Germline CDR1 is SEHNR and CDR2 is FQNEAQ (reference sequence). V lost 1 base and J lost 2; bases outside the gene matches: 5. This CDR3 has 16 residues. The CDR3 DNA follows: TGTGCCAGCAGCTTAGGCAGAGGACAGGGGAACTATGGCTACACCTTC. Its translation is CASSLGRGQGNYGYTF.

This clone was observed a handful of times. The chain employs TRBV5-5 and TRBJ2-7; TRBD2 matches 11 bases. Trimming removed 4 bases from V and 0 bases from J; junction bases left unmatched: 12. Germline loops: CDR1 SGHKS, CDR2 YYEKEE (reference sequence). This CDR3 comprises 18 residues. CDR3 DNA sequence: TGTGCCAGCAGCCCATGGCCTAGCGGGAGGTTGAGCTCCTACGAGCAGTACTTC. This sequence encodes CASSPWPSGRLSSYEQYF.

V and J are TRBV6-1 and TRBJ2-7; D call uncertain. Trimming shortened V by 6 bases and J by 4 bases, and 13 bases separated the two germline ends. Germline lookup yields CDR1 MNHNS and CDR2 SASEGT. The CDR3 sequence is 13 residues long. CDR3 sequence (DNA): TGTGCCAGCAGCCCCGGTCTCTGGTACGAGCAGTACTTC. It encodes CASSPGLWYEQYF.